A single sample is the source of the 24 T cell receptor beta chains below, sequenced in a study of CD8 T cells in Susac syndrome. Random-hexamer reverse transcription was applied to roughly 0.5 to 1 ug RNA. Via MiXCR, TCRdb re-called the immunoSEQ multiplex PCR reads, giving one row per CDR3 protein. Among a few hundred thousand distinct CDR3 sequences, roughly 94% were seen once, and the ten largest hold approximately 0.08%. Specimen: CD4+ T cells from PBMCs. Receptors originate from a human donor with multiple sclerosis.

The chain is built from TRBV5-1 and TRBJ1-1, with 8 bases that match TRBD1. The junction had 5 bases not matched to a gene; V was cut back by 5 bases and J by 2 bases. This CDR3 contains 14 residues. Germline V gene data show CDR1 as SGHRS and CDR2 as YFSETQ. The CDR3 coding sequence is TGCGCCAGCAGTCAGGGGGCTGGAAACACTGAAGCTTTCTTT. Encoded protein: CASSQGAGNTEAFF. The full variable domain, with the rest looked up from reference TRBV5-1 and TRBJ1-1, is KAGVTQTPRYLIKTRGQQVTLSCSPISGHRSVSWYQQTPGQGLQFLFEYFSETQRNKGNFPGRFSGRQFSNSRSEMNVSTLELGDSALYLCASSQGAGNTEAFFGQGTRLTVV.

CDR3 in amino acids: CSAMAGGSTGELFF. CDR3 DNA: TGCAGTGCTATGGCGGGGGGTAGCACCGGGGAGCTGTTTTTT. This rearrangement joins TRBV20-1 to TRBJ2-2; 8 bases agree with TRBD2. CDR3 length: 14 amino acids. Germline-derived CDR1 and CDR2 are DFQATT and SNEGSKA (reference sequence). The V and J ends lost 4 bases and 4 bases, in that order; junction bases with no gene match: 5.

This chain joins TRBV3-1 and TRBJ2-2; D not certain. The CDR3 spans 12 residues. The germline gives CDR1 LGHDT, CDR2 YNNKEL (reference sequence). Trimming shortened V by 1 base and J by 8 bases, and 5 bases separated the two germline ends. The CDR3 DNA reads as TGTGCCAGCAGCCAAGGCCTGGGGGAGCTGTTTTTT. This encodes CASSQGLGELFF.

This rearrangement joins TRBV5-4 to TRBJ2-7; TRBD2 matches 10 bases. Germline CDR1 reads SGHNT; CDR2 reads YYREEE (reference sequence). The trim removed 4 bases at V and 2 bases at J, leaving 3 bases unmatched. This CDR3 is 14 amino acids long. The CDR3 region has the DNA TGTGCCAGCAGCAATGGACTAGCGGCCTACGAGCAGTACTTC. It translates to CASSNGLAAYEQYF.

This chain connects TRBV12-3 or TRBV12-4 to TRBJ2-4; D remains ambiguous. This CDR3 contains 14 residues. Trimming removed 3 bases at V and 0 bases at J, with 6 bases between. CDR3 amino acids: CASSFAGAKNIQYF. The CDR3 coding sequence is TGTGCCAGCAGTTTCGCCGGAGCCAAAAACATTCAGTACTTC.

This rearrangement joins TRBV9 to TRBJ1-2; 7 bases map to TRBD1. The CDR3 sequence is 15 residues long. Looked up from germline, CDR1 is SGDLS and CDR2 is YYNGEE. V lost 2 bases and J lost 10; bases outside the gene matches: 14. CDR3 bases: TGTGCCAGCAGCGTCCGAGGGGGCCCCCAAGCTGACTACACCTTC. It encodes CASSVRGGPQADYTF. Filled out from reference TRBV9 and TRBJ1-2, the complete variable domain reads DSGVTQTPKHLITATGQRVTLRCSPRSGDLSVYWYQQSLDQGLQFLIQYYNGEERAKGNILERFSAQQFPDLHSELNLSSLELGDSALYFCASSVRGGPQADYTFGSGTRLTVV.

This clonotype was detected once. This sequence joins TRBV10-3 and TRBJ1-5; unclear D gene. The V gene lost 6 bases and the J gene lost 5 bases, with 8 bases spanning the gap. Germline V gene lookup returns CDR1 ENHRY and CDR2 SYGVKD. The CDR3 contains 12 residues. CDR3 loop: CAIRDGDQPQHF. The CDR3 nucleotides read TGTGCCATCAGGGACGGTGATCAGCCCCAGCATTTT.

The CDR3 here is CSAHSGGGEQYF. The CDR3 coding sequence is TGCAGTGCTCATTCAGGGGGCGGCGAGCAGTACTTC. The J gene is TRBJ2-7, the V gene TRBV20-1; 8 nucleotides line up with TRBD1. The CDR3 length is 12 residues. The ends lost 5 bases at V and 6 bases at J; junction bases unmatched: 6. Germline V lookup: CDR1 DFQATT, CDR2 SNEGSKA (reference sequence).

The rearrangement uses TRBV29-1 and TRBJ2-3; no definite D call. This CDR3 is 10 amino acids long. V dropped 8 bases and J dropped 8 bases, with 11 bases sitting between them. Germline-derived CDR1 and CDR2 are SQVTM and ANQGSEA. CDR3 in amino acids: CSLISGTQYF. The CDR3 nucleotides are TGCAGCCTTATCTCGGGTACGCAGTATTTT.

V is TRBV5-1 and J is TRBJ1-1, with TRBD1 as a possible D gene (5 bases). CDR1 and CDR2 from the germline V gene are SGHRS and YFSETQ. Trimming took 4 bases from V and 4 from J, leaving 14 bases between them. This CDR3 has 14 amino acids. Here the CDR3 reads CASSQGPQPTEAFF. CDR3 DNA sequence: TGCGCCAGCAGCCAGGGACCGCAACCCACTGAAGCTTTCTTT.

The V gene is TRBV6-6, the J gene TRBJ1-6; TRBD1 is a possible D gene (6 bases). The length of the CDR3 is 13 residues. The germline V gene encodes CDR1 MNHNY and CDR2 SVGAGI (reference sequence). The V end was cut by 6 bases, the J end by 5 bases, with 8 bases between. The CDR3 sequence is CASRTGDNSPLHF. The CDR3 coding sequence is TGTGCCAGCAGGACAGGCGATAATTCACCCCTCCACTTT.

The rearrangement uses TRBV7-2 and TRBJ2-1, with TRBD1 matching 7 bases. The V and J ends lost 5 bases and 9 bases, in that order; junction bases with no gene match: 16. The CDR3 length is 16 residues. Germline V gene data show CDR1 as SGHTA and CDR2 as FQGNSA. CDR3 sequence reads: CASSGYRGFIQGEQFF. CDR3 nucleotides: TGTGCCAGCAGCGGTTACAGGGGCTTCATCCAGGGTGAGCAGTTCTTC.

The chain links TRBV29-1 to TRBJ1-2; TRBD1 is a possible D gene (5 bases). The CDR3 runs to 13 residues. Trimming cost V 7 bases and J 4 bases, with 16 bases left between them. Germline V lookup: CDR1 SQVTM, CDR2 ANQGSEA. The CDR3 nucleotides read TGCAGCGCCTCCGTGGGGCAGAGCTATGGCTACACCTTC. It encodes CSASVGQSYGYTF.

The chain recombines TRBV6-5 with TRBJ2-1; 9 nucleotides match TRBD1. Germline CDR1 and CDR2: MNHEY and SVGAGI. After removal of 5 bases from V and 2 bases from J, the junction contained 4 bases not matched to a gene. The CDR3 sequence is 15 residues long. The CDR3 DNA sequence: TGTGCCAGCAGTCAGGACAGGGGAGCCTACAATGAGCAGTTCTTC. This encodes CASSQDRGAYNEQFF.

V usage is TRBV7-2 and J usage is TRBJ2-7; TRBD2 agrees at 10 bases. Looked up from germline, CDR1 is SGHTA and CDR2 is FQGNSA. With V trimmed by 5 bases and J by 0 bases, 16 bases remained unmatched. The CDR3 runs 19 residues. CDR3 DNA: TGTGCCAGCAGCCTCAAGCCATCGTCTAGCGGGGGCTACTCCTACGAGCAGTACTTC. It codes for CASSLKPSSSGGYSYEQYF.

CDR3 amino acids: CSVDSFSSYNEQFF. The DNA for the CDR3 is TGCAGCGTGGACAGTTTTTCCTCCTACAATGAGCAGTTCTTC. The chain combines TRBV29-1 with TRBJ2-1, with a tentative D call TRBD1 (6 bases). Germline lookup yields CDR1 SQVTM and CDR2 ANQGSEA. Trimming took off 6 bases at V and 0 bases at J, with 12 bases between the two ends. The CDR3 consists of 14 residues.

This clonotype has a single count. V gene TRBV20-1 combines with J gene TRBJ2-1; a possible D gene is TRBD1 (6 bases). The CDR3 runs 14 residues. V lost 0 bases and J lost 7, with 13 bases in between. Looked up from germline, CDR1 is DFQATT and CDR2 is SNEGSKA (reference sequence). CDR3 amino acids: CSARDTGNDNEQFF. CDR3 DNA: TGCAGTGCTAGAGATACAGGGAATGATAATGAGCAGTTCTTC.

In this sample, this clonotype turned up once. The gene calls are TRBV24-1 and TRBJ2-1; the D gene is possibly TRBD1 (6 bases). Germline V lookup: CDR1 KGHDR, CDR2 SFDVKD. This CDR3 is 12 amino acids long. Trimming cost V 8 bases and J 5 bases, with 9 bases left between them. The CDR3 nucleotides read TGTGCCACCAAGGGGGAAAACAATGAGCAGTTCTTC. Its translation is CATKGENNEQFF.

The chain links TRBV11-2 to TRBJ2-1, with a possible D match to TRBD1 (5 bases). V was pared by 5 bases and J by 6 bases, with 20 bases between. CDR1 and CDR2 from the germline V gene are SGHAT and FQNNGV. This CDR3 region has 16 residues. The CDR3: CASSPIRSRGRNEQFF. The DNA for the CDR3 is TGTGCCAGCAGCCCAATACGTTCTAGGGGTCGCAATGAGCAGTTCTTC. Combining the CDR3 with reference TRBV11-2 and TRBJ2-1 gives the whole variable domain EAGVAQSPRYKIIEKRQSVAFWCNPISGHATLYWYQQILGQGPKLLIQFQNNGVVDDSQLPKDRFSAERLKGVDSTLKIQPAKLEDSAVYLCASSPIRSRGRNEQFFGPGTRLTVL.

This clonotype was observed once. V is TRBV2 and J is TRBJ1-1; weak D call: TRBD1 (5 bases). Trimming removed 5 bases at V and 3 bases at J, with 22 bases between. The CDR3 length is 17 residues. Germline-derived CDR1 and CDR2 are SNHLY and FYNNEI. The CDR3 loop reads CASSLGARTGIDTEAFF. The CDR3 DNA follows: TGTGCCAGCAGTCTCGGGGCTAGGACGGGGATTGACACTGAAGCTTTCTTT.

V gene TRBV3-1 combines with J gene TRBJ2-5, with a weak D call TRBD2 (5 bases). The CDR3 runs to 17 residues. CDR1 is LGHDT, CDR2 YNNKEL, per germline (reference sequence). Deletions cut 4 bases from V and 0 bases from J, with 18 bases between. In nucleotides, the CDR3 is TGTGCCAGCAGCCGCACCATGGGAGCGGAGCACCAAGAGACCCAGTACTTC. It encodes CASSRTMGAEHQETQYF.

The rearrangement uses TRBV30 and TRBJ2-3; D is unresolved. The CDR3 length is 13 residues. The V end was cut by 0 bases, the J end by 6 bases, with 10 bases between. Looked up from germline, CDR1 is GTSNPN and CDR2 is SVGIG (reference sequence). DNA for the CDR3: TGTGCCTGGAGTGTACCCTCCAAGGATACGCAGTATTTT. Amino acids: CAWSVPSKDTQYF.

The chain joins TRBV29-1 to TRBJ1-5, with 7 bases lining up with TRBD1. This CDR3 has 12 residues. The ends lost 7 bases at V and 4 bases at J; junction bases unmatched: 4. Germline CDR1 and CDR2: SQVTM and ANQGSEA. In DNA, the CDR3 is TGCAGCGCGGGACAGATAAATCAGCCCCAGCATTTT. It translates to CSAGQINQPQHF.

DNA for the CDR3: TGTGCCAGCAGCGGACAGGAAGCTTTCTTT. Protein: CASSGQEAFF. The rearrangement links TRBV12-3 or TRBV12-4 to TRBJ1-1, with a tentative D call TRBD1 (6 bases). The V and J ends lost 6 bases and 8 bases respectively, with 7 bases between them. This CDR3 comprises 10 residues.